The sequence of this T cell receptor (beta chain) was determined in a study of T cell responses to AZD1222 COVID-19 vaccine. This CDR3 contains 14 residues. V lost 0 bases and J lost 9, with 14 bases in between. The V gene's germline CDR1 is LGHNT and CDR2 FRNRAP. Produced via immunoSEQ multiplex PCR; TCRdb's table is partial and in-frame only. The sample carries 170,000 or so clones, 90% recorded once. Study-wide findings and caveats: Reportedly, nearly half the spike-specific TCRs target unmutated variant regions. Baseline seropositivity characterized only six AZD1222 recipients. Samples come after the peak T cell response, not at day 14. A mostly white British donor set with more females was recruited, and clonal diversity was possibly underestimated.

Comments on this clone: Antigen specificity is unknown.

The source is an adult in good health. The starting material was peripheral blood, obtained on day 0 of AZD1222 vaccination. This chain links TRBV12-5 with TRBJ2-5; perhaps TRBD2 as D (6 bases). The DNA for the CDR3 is TGTGCTAGTGGTTTGGTTGGGACTCAAGGGGCCCAGTACTTC. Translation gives CASGLVGTQGAQYF.